This T cell receptor (beta chain) comes out of a study of cytomegalovirus exposure and HLA in healthy donors. As concerns this clone: The target antigen is unknown.

The germline V gene has CDR1 SQVTM and CDR2 ANQGSEA. Trimming took 6 bases from V and 4 from J; bases not matched to a gene: 6. The CDR3 is 13 residues long. PCR was performed using 60 Vbeta and 13 Jbeta primers. Assay: immunoSEQ multiplex PCR; the TCRdb copy retains only in-frame clones and omits some. The sample lists approximately 130,000 clones; 85% to 90% were seen once. General study results and limits: When analyzed later, a missense DCLRE1C variant was found to be linked to TCR beta V- and J-gene trimming.

The sequenced sample was PBMCs. The receptor was isolated from a woman aged 30 to 39 in good health and CMV-seropositive. V gene TRBV29-1 combines with J gene TRBJ1-2, with 9 bases fitting TRBD1. As DNA, the CDR3 is TGCAGCGTCGTACAGGGGGCGGCCTATGGCTACACCTTC. Protein product: CSVVQGAAYGYTF. Complete variable domain (other parts from reference TRBV29-1 and TRBJ1-2): SAVISQKPSRDICQRGTSLTIQCQVDSQVTMMFWYRQQPGQSLTLIATANQGSEATYESGFVIDKFPISRPNLTFSTLTVSNMSPEDSSIYLCSVVQGAAYGYTFGSGTRLTVV.